Shown below are 2 T cell receptor beta chains from a single sample sequenced in a study of blood T cell repertoires in COVID-19. Generated by immunoSEQ multiplex PCR, the TCRdb table keeps only in-frame clones and is missing some. The sample yields some 110,000 clones, 84% seen once. The sequencing sample was made of peripheral blood. The receptors were sampled from a woman aged 60-75 years with acute or convalescent COVID-19.

The V and J genes are TRBV27 and TRBJ2-2, with 12 bases that match TRBD2. CDR3 length: 17 amino acids. CDR1 is MNHEY and CDR2 is SMNVEV in the germline V gene (reference sequence). V shed 7 bases and J 3 bases; nucleotides not matched to a gene: 9. As DNA, the CDR3 is TGTGCCAGCATGAGGCTAGCGGGAGGGCCGTACACCGGGGAGCTGTTTTTT. It specifies CASMRLAGGPYTGELFF.

The chain joins TRBV2 to TRBJ2-1; 12 positions match TRBD2. CDR3 length equals 16 residues. Germline assignment: CDR1 SNHLY and CDR2 FYNNEI. The V and J ends lost 6 bases and 9 bases, in that order; junction bases with no gene match: 12. CDR3 region: CASRRLSSGGDREQFF. CDR3 DNA: TGTGCCAGCAGGCGCCTGTCTAGCGGGGGGGATCGTGAGCAGTTCTTC.